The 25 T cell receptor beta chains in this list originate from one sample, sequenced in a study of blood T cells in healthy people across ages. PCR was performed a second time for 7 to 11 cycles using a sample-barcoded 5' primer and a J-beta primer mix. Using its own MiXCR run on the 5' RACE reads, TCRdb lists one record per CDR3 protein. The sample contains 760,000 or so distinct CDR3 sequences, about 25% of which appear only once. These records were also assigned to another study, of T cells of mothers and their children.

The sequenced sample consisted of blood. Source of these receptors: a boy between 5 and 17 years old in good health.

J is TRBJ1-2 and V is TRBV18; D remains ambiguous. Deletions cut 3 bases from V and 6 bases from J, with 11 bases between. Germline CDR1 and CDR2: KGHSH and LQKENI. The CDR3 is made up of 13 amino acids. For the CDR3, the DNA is TGTGCCAGCTCACCTAACGGAGTGAATGGCTACACCTTC. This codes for CASSPNGVNGYTF.

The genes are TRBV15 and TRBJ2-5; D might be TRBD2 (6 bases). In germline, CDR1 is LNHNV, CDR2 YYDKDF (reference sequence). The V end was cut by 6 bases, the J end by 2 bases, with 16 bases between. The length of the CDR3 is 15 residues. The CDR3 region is CATRRGYGDQETQYF. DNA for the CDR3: TGTGCCACCAGGCGGGGTTACGGCGATCAAGAGACCCAGTACTTC.

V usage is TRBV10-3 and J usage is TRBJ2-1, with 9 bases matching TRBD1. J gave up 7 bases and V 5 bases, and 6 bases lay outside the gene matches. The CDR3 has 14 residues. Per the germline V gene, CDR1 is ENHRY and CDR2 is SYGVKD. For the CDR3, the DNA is TGTGCCATCAGTCCGGACAGGGGAGGGAATGAGCAGTTCTTC. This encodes CAISPDRGGNEQFF.

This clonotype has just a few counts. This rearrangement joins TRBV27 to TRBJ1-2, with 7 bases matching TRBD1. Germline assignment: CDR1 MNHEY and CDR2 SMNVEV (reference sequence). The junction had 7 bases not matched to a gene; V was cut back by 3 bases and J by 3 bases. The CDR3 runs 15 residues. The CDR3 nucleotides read TGTGCCAGCAGTTTGACAGGGAGGAATCACTATGGCTACACCTTC. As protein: CASSLTGRNHYGYTF.

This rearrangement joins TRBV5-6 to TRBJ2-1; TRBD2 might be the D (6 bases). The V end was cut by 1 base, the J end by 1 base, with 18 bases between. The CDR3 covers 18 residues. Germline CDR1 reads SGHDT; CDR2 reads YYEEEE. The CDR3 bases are TGTGCCAGCAGCTTGAGCCCTATCCGGGAGAAATCCTACAATGAGCAGTTCTTC. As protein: CASSLSPIREKSYNEQFF.

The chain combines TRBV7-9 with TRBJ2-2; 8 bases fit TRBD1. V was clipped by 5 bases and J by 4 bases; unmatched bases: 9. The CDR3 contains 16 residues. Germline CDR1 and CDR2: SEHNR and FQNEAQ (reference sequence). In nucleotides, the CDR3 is TGTGCCAGCAGCCAGCAGGGGGCGCTTGTCACCGGGGAGCTGTTTTTT. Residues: CASSQQGALVTGELFF.

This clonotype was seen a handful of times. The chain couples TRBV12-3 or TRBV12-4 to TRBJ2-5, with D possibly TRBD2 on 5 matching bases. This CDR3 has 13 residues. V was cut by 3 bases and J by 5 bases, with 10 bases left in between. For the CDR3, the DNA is TGTGCCAGCAGTTTCGGGGTATCCGAGACCCAGTACTTC. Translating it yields CASSFGVSETQYF.

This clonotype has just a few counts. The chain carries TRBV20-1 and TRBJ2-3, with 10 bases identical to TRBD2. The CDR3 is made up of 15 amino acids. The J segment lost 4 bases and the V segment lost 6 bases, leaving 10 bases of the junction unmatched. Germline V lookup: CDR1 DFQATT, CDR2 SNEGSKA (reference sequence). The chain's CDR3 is CSAPLSSGSADTQYF. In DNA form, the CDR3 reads TGCAGTGCGCCCCTTTCTAGCGGGAGTGCAGATACGCAGTATTTT.

CDR3 nucleotides: TGCAGTGCTAGAGATTTGACTAGCGGGAGAACCGGGGAGCTGTTTTTT. Translating gives CSARDLTSGRTGELFF. This chain uses TRBV20-1 with TRBJ2-2, with TRBD2 identical over 12 bases. V trimming: 0 bases; J trimming: 5 bases; junction bases outside the gene matches: 4. Germline V gives CDR1 DFQATT, CDR2 SNEGSKA (reference sequence). The length of the CDR3 is 16 residues.

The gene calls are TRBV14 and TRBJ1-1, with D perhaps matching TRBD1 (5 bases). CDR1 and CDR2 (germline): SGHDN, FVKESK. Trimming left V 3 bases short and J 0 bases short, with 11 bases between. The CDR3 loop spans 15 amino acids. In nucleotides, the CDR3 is TGTGCCAGCAGCCAGATGGGACGGATGAACACTGAAGCTTTCTTT. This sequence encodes CASSQMGRMNTEAFF.

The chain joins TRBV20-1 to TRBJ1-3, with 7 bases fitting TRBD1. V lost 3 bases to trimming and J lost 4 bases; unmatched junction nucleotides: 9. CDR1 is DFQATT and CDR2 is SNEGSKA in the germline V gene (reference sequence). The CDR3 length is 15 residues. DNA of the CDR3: TGCAGTGCTAGCTACTTGACAGGGTCCGGAAACACCATATATTTT. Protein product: CSASYLTGSGNTIYF.

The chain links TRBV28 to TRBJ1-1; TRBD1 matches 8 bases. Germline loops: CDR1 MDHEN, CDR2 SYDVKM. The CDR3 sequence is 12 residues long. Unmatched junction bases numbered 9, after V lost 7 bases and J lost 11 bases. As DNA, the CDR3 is TGTGCCAGCACGGGGGACAGGTCGAGGGCTTTCTTT. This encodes CASTGDRSRAFF.

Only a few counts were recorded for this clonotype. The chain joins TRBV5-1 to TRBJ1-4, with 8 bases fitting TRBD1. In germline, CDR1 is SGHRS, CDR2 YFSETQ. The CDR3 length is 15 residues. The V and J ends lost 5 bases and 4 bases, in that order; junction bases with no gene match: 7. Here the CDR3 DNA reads TGCGCCAGCAGTTCAGGGGGCATCGGTAATGAAAAACTGTTTTTT. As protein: CASSSGGIGNEKLFF. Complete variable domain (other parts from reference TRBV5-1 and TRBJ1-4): KAGVTQTPRYLIKTRGQQVTLSCSPISGHRSVSWYQQTPGQGLQFLFEYFSETQRNKGNFPGRFSGRQFSNSRSEMNVSTLELGDSALYLCASSSGGIGNEKLFFGSGTQLSVL.

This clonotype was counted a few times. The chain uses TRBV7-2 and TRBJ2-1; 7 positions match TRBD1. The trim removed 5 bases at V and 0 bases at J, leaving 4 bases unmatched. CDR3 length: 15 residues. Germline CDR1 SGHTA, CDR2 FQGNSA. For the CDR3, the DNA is TGTGCCAGCAGCAAACAGGGGAGCTCCTACAATGAGCAGTTCTTC. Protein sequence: CASSKQGSSYNEQFF. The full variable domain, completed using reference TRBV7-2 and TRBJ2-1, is GAGVSQSPSNKVTEKGKDVELRCDPISGHTALYWYRQSLGQGLEFLIYFQGNSAPDKSGLPSDRFSAERTGGSVSTLTIQRTQQEDSAVYLCASSKQGSSYNEQFFGPGTRLTVL.

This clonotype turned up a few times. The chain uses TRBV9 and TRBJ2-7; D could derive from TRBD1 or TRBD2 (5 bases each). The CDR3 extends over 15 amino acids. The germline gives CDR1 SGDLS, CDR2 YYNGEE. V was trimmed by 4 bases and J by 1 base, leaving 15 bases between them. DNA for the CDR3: TGTGCCAGCAGCCCCGGGCCAGGGAGTTCCTACGAGCAGTACTTC. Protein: CASSPGPGSSYEQYF.

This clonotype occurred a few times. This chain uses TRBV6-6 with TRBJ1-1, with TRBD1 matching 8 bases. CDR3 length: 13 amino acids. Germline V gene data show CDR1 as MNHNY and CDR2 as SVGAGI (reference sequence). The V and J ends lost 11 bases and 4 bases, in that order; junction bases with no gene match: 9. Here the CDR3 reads CAGDQGAGTEAFF. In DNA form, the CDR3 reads TGTGCCGGCGATCAGGGGGCAGGCACTGAAGCTTTCTTT.

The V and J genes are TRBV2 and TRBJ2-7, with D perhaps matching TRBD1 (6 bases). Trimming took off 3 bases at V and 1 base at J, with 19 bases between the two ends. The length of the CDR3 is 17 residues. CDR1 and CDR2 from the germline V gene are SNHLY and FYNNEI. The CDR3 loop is CASSDGGQGLWSYEQYF. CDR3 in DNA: TGTGCCAGCAGTGATGGGGGCCAGGGGCTGTGGTCCTACGAGCAGTACTTC.

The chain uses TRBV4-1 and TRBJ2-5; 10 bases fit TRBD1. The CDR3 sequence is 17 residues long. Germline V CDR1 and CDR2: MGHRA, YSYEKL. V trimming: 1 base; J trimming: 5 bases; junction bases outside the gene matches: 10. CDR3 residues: CASSQVRDRGVQETQYF. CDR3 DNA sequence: TGCGCCAGCAGCCAAGTTCGGGACAGGGGTGTACAGGAGACCCAGTACTTC.

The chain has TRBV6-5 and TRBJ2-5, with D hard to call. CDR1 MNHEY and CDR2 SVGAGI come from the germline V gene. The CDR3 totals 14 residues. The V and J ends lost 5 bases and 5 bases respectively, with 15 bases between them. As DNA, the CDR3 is TGTGCCAGCAGTCCCGGTTCCCTTCCGGAGACCCAGTACTTC. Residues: CASSPGSLPETQYF.

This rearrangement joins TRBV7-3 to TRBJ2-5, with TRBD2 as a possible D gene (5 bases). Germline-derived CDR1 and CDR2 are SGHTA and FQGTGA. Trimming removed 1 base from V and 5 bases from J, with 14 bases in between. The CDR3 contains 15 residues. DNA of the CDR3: TGTGCCAGCAGCTTAATAGTGGGAGAGATGGAGACCCAGTACTTC. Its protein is CASSLIVGEMETQYF.

The CDR3 nucleotides read TGTGCCAGCAGTTTGATGGGCAGGAGTAACGGCTACACCTTC. It encodes CASSLMGRSNGYTF. This chain links TRBV12-3 or TRBV12-4 with TRBJ1-2; D is unclear. V lost 3 bases and J lost 8, with 16 bases in between. The CDR3 runs 14 residues.

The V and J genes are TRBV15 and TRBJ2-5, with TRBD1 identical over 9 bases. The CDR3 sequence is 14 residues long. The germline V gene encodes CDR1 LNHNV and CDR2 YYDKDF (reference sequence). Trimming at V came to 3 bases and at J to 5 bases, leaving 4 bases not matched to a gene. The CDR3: CATSRDRGRETQYF. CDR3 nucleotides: TGTGCCACCAGCAGGGACAGGGGTCGGGAGACCCAGTACTTC.

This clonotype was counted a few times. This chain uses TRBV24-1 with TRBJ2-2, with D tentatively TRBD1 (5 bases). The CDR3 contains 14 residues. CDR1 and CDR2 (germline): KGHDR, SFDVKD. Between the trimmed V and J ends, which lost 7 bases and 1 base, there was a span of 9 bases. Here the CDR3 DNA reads TGTGCCACCAGGCCACAGGTGAACACCGGGGAGCTGTTTTTT. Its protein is CATRPQVNTGELFF.

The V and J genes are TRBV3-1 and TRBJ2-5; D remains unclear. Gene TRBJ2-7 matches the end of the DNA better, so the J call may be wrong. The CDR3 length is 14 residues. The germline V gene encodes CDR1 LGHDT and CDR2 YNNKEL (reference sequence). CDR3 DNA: TGTGCCAGCAGCCAAGAACGCAGTCCCCACGAGCAGTACTTC. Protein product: CASSQERSPHEQYF.

The CDR3: CASSLAPAGDGYTF. CDR3 coding DNA: TGTGCCAGCAGCTTAGCCCCAGCGGGGGATGGCTACACCTTC. The chain combines TRBV7-9 with TRBJ1-2; D may be TRBD1 (5 bases). With 0 bases removed from V and 6 bases from J, the gap between germline ends came to 11 bases. The CDR3 covers 14 residues. Per germline, CDR1 SEHNR and CDR2 FQNEAQ (reference sequence).